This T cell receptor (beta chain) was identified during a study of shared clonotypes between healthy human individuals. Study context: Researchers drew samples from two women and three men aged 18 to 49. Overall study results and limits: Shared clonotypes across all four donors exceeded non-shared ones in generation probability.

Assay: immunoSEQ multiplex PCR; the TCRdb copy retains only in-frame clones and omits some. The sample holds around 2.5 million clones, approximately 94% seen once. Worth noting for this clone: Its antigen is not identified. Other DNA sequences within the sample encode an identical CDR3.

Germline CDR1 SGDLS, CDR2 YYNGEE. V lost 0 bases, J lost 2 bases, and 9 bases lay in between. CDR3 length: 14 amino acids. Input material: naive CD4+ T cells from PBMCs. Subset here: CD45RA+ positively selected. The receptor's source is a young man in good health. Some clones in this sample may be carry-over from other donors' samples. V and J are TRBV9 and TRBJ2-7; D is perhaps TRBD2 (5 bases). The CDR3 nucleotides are TGTGCCAGCAGCGTAGCTTCGGGAACCTACGAGCAGTACTTC. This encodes CASSVASGTYEQYF. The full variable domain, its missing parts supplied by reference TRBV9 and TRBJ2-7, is DSGVTQTPKHLITATGQRVTLRCSPRSGDLSVYWYQQSLDQGLQFLIQYYNGEERAKGNILERFSAQQFPDLHSELNLSSLELGDSALYFCASSVASGTYEQYFGPGTRLTVT.